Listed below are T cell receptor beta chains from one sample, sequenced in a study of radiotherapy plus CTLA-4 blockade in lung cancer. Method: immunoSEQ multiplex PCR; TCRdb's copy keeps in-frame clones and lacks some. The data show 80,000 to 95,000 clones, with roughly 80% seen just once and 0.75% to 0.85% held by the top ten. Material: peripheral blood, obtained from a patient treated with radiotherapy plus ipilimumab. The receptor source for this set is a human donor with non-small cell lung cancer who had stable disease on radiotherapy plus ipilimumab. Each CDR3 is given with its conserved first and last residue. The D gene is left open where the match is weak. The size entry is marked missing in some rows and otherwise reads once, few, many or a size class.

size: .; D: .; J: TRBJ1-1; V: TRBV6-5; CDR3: CASSYLASTGPTEAFF; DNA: TGTGCCAGCAGTTACCTCGCCTCTACAGGTCCCACTGAAGCTTTCTTT
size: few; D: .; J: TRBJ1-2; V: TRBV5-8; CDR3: CASSLGGTARFPLTF; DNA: TGTGCCAGCAGCTTGGGAGGGACCGCTAGGTTCCCTTTGACCTTC
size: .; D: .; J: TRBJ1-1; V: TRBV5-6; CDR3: CASSLPGAENTEAFF; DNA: TGTGCCAGCAGCTTGCCGGGGGCAGAGAACACTGAAGCTTTCTTT
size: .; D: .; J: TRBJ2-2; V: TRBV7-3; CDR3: CASSFELNTGELFF; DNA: TGTGCCAGCAGCTTTGAGCTGAACACCGGGGAGCTGTTTTTT
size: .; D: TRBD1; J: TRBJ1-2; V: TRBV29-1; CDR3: CSVEDRGLGYTF; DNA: TGCAGCGTCGAGGACAGGGGGTTAGGCTACACCTTC
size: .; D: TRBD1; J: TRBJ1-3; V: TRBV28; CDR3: CASSFHQGVGGNTIYF; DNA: TGTGCCAGCAGTTTTCACCAGGGGGTGGGTGGAAACACCATATATTTT
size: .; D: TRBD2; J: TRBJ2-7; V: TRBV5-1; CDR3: CASSLQASGGYEQYF; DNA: TGCGCCAGCAGCTTGCAGGCTAGCGGGGGATACGAGCAGTACTTC
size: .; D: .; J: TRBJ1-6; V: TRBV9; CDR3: CASSPQILGSPLHF; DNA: TGTGCCAGCAGCCCTCAAATTCTTGGATCACCCCTCCACTTT
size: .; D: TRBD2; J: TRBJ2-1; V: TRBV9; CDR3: CASSVEGTSGRPPSVDEQFF; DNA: TGTGCCAGCAGTGTAGAGGGGACTAGCGGGAGGCCCCCCTCGGTCGATGAGCAGTTCTTC
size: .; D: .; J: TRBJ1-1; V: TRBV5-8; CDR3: CASRNMGRLNTEAFF; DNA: TGTGCCAGCAGAAACATGGGACGGCTAAACACTGAAGCTTTCTTT
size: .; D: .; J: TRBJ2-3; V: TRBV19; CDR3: CASSIPSLVTATDTQYF; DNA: TGTGCCAGTAGTATACCCTCACTAGTTACAGCCACAGATACGCAGTATTTT
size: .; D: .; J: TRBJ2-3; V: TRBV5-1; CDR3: CASSESTDTQYF; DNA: TGCGCCAGCAGCGAGAGCACAGATACGCAGTATTTT
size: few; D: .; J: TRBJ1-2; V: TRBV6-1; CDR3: CASVMGPRTGYTF; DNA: TGTGCCAGTGTAATGGGCCCGAGGACTGGCTACACCTTC
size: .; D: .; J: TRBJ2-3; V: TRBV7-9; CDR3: CASSLETDTQYF; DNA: TGTGCCAGCAGCTTAGAGACAGATACGCAGTATTTT
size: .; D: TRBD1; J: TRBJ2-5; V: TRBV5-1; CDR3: CASRTGPGSETQYF; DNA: TGCGCCAGCAGGACAGGGCCAGGATCGGAGACCCAGTACTTC
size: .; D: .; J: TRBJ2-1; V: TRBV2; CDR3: CASSLPNEQFF; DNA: TGTGCCAGCTCCCTCCCCAATGAGCAGTTCTTC
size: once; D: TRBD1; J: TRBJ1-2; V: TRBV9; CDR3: CASSLRTGGNYGYTF; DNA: TGTGCCAGCAGCCTACGGACAGGGGGCAACTATGGCTACACCTTC
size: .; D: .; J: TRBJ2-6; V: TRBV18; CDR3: CASSLSSGANVLTF; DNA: TGTGCCAGCTCCCTGAGCTCTGGGGCCAACGTCCTGACTTTC
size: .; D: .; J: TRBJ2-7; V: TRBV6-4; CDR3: CASSDTHNTAGGINEQYF; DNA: TGTGCCAGCAGTGACACACACAATACCGCCGGCGGGATCAACGAGCAGTACTTC
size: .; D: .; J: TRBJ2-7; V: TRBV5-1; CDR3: CASRFYYREPYEQYF; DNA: TGCGCCAGCAGATTCTATTACAGGGAACCCTACGAGCAGTACTTC
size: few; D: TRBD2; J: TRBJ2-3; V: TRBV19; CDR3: CASTIRPGLASDTQYF; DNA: TGTGCCAGTACTATTCGACCGGGACTAGCTTCAGATACGCAGTATTTT
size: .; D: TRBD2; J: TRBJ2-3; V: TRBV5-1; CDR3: CASSLDLAGTDTQYF; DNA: TGCGCCAGCAGCTTGGATCTAGCGGGCACAGATACGCAGTATTTT